The rows below give T cell receptor beta chains drawn from one sample of a study of cytomegalovirus exposure and HLA in healthy donors. Produced via immunoSEQ multiplex PCR; TCRdb's table is partial and in-frame only. The sample includes over 200,000 clones, around four fifths seen only once; the top ten take 2.5% to 3%. The sequenced material came from PBMCs. The receptors were sampled from a woman aged 60-75 years in good health and CMV-seropositive. Both conserved end residues are part of each CDR3. Each record gives: V gene, D gene, clone size, J gene, CDR3 DNA, CDR3 protein. D genes are given only for firm matches. Rows give clone size only sometimes, using once, few, many, or a class for an expanded clone.

TRBV6-1	-	once	TRBJ1-2	TGTGCCAGCAGCGGCAGCGCCAGCTATGGCTACACCTTC	CASSGSASYGYTF
TRBV9	TRBD2	-	TRBJ2-7	TGTGCCAGCAGCGTACTAGCGGCCTCTGGGTATAGCGAGCAGTACTTC	CASSVLAASGYSEQYF
TRBV28	-	-	TRBJ2-1	TGTGCCAGCAGTCGCTCCCAACTTGAGCAGTTCTTC	CASSRSQLEQFF
TRBV30	-	-	TRBJ1-2	TGTGCCTGGACTCGGGTAGACTATGGCTACACCTTC	CAWTRVDYGYTF
TRBV4-1	-	-	TRBJ2-7	TGCGCCAGCAGCCAGGGGGGGCTCCACGAGCAGTACTTC	CASSQGGLHEQYF
TRBV7-2	-	-	TRBJ1-2	TGTGCCAGCAGCTTAGATGGGGGCGGGTATGGCTACACCTTC	CASSLDGGGYGYTF
TRBV5-1	-	-	TRBJ1-4	TGCGCCAGCAGCTTGGGAGTACAGCCGAATGAAAAACTGTTTTTT	CASSLGVQPNEKLFF
TRBV19	TRBD1	-	TRBJ1-4	TGTGCCAGTAGTTCCCGACAGGGGACGGGCAATGAAAAACTGTTTTTT	CASSSRQGTGNEKLFF
TRBV2	TRBD2	-	TRBJ2-3	TGTGCCAGCAGCGACAACGGGGGGACGCAGTATTTT	CASSDNGGTQYF
TRBV5-4	-	-	TRBJ2-5	TGTGCCAGCAGCCCCACGAACGCTGGCGAGACCCAGTACTTC	CASSPTNAGETQYF
TRBV27	TRBD2	-	TRBJ2-7	TGTGCCAGCAGTTTAATACCCCCCGGCGGGAGAGACGTCGAGCAGTACTTC	CASSLIPPGGRDVEQYF
TRBV11-2	-	-	TRBJ2-7	TGTGCCAGCAGCTTAGATCCGGGATACTACGAGCAGTACTTC	CASSLDPGYYEQYF
TRBV30	TRBD1	few	TRBJ1-4	TGTGCCTGGCCTCCGGGACAGGGAGACGAAAAACTGTTTTTT	CAWPPGQGDEKLFF
TRBV10-3	-	-	TRBJ1-2	TGTGCCATCAGTGAAGCAAGTGGCTATGGCTACACCTTC	CAISEASGYGYTF
TRBV7-2	TRBD2	-	TRBJ2-5	TGTGCCAGCAGTCTAGGGGGGACTAGCGGGAGCTTAAAGACCCAGTACTTC	CASSLGGTSGSLKTQYF
TRBV18	TRBD1	-	TRBJ1-4	TGTGCCAGCTCATTCGGACAGGGGGAAGATGAAAAACTGTTTTTT	CASSFGQGEDEKLFF
TRBV28	TRBD1	once	TRBJ2-7	TGTGCCAGCAGCGGCGAGGGGACAGGTGACTACGAGCAGTACTTC	CASSGEGTGDYEQYF
TRBV2	TRBD2	-	TRBJ2-1	TGTGCCAGCAGTGCCGGGACTAGCGGGAGGAATGAGCAGTTCTTC	CASSAGTSGRNEQFF
TRBV28	-	few	TRBJ2-5	TGTGCCAGCAGTTCCCTGACAGCGTACCAAGAGACCCAGTACTTC	CASSSLTAYQETQYF
TRBV11-2	-	-	TRBJ1-5	TGTGCCAGCAGCTTCGGGTCCTTTCAGCCCCAGCATTTT	CASSFGSFQPQHF
TRBV6-1	-	few	TRBJ1-1	TGTGCCAGCAGTGCCCTCGAGCAAACTGAAGCTTTCTTT	CASSALEQTEAFF